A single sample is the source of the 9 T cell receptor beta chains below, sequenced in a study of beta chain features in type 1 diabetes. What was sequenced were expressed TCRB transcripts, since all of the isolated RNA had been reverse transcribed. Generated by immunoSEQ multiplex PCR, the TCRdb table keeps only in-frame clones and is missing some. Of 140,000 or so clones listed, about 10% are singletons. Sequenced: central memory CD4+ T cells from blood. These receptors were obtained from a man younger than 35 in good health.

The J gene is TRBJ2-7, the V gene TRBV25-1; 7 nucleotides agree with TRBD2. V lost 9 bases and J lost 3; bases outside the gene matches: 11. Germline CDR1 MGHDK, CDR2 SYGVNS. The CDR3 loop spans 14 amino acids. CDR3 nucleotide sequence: TGTGCCAGAACCCCAGGGAGGGTGGGCTACGAGCAGTACTTC. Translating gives CARTPGRVGYEQYF.

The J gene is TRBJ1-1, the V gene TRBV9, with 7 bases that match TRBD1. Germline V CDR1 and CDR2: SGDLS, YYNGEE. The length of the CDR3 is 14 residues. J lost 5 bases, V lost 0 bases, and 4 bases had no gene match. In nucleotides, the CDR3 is TGTGCCAGCAGCGTAGGCAGGGGGTTTACTGAAGCTTTCTTT. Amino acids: CASSVGRGFTEAFF.

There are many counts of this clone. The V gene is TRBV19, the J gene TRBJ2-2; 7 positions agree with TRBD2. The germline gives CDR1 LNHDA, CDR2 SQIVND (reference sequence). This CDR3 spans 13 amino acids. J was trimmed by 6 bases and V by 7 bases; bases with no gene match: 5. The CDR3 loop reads CASKRGGSGELFF. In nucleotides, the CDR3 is TGTGCCAGTAAGCGGGGAGGTTCCGGGGAGCTGTTTTTT.

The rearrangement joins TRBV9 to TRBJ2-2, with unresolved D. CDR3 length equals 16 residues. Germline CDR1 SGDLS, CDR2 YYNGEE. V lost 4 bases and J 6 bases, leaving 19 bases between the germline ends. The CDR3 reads CASSPSRVQSSGELFF. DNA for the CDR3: TGTGCCAGCAGCCCCTCCCGGGTCCAATCCTCCGGGGAGCTGTTTTTT.

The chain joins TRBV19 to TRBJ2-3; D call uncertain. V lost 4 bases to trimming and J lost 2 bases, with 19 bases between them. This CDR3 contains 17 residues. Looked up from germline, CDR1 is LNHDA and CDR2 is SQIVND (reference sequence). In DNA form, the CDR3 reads TGTGCCAGTAGTACTCGACTCGGCCCCCACCCCACAGATACGCAGTATTTT. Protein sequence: CASSTRLGPHPTDTQYF.

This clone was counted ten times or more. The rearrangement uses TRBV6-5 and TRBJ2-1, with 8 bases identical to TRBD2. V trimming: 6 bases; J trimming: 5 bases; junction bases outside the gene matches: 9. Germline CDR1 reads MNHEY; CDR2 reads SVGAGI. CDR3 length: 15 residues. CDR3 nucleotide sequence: TGTGCCAGCAGCAAAGGGACTAGTTGGAACAATGAGCAGTTCTTC. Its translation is CASSKGTSWNNEQFF.

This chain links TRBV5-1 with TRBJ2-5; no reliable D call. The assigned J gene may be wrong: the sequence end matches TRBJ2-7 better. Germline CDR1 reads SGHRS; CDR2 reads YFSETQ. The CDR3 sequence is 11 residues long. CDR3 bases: TGCGCCAGCAGGCGGTACTACGAGCAGTACTTC. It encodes CASRRYYEQYF.

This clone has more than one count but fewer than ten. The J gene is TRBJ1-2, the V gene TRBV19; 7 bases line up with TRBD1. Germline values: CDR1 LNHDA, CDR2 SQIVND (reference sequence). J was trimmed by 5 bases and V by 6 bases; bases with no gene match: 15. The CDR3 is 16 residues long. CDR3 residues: CASSRDYRDRMYGYTF. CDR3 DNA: TGTGCCAGTAGCCGAGACTACCGGGACAGAATGTATGGCTACACCTTC.

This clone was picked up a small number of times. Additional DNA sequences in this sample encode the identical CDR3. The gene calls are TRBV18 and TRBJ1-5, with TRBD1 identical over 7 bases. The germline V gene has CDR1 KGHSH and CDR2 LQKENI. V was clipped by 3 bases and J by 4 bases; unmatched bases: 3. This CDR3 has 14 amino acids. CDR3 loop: CASSPGTANQPQHF. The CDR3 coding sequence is TGTGCCAGCTCACCTGGGACAGCAAATCAGCCCCAGCATTTT.